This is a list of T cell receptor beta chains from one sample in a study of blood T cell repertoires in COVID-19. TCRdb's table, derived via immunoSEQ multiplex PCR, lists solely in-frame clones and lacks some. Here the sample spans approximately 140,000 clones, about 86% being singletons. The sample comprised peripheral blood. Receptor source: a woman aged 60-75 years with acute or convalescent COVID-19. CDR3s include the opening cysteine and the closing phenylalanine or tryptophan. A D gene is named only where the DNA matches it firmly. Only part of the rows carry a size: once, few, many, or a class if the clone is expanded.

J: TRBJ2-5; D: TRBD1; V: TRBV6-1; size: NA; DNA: TGTGCCAGCAGTGAAGGGGCACAGGGGATGGGAGAGACCCAGTACTTC; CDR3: CASSEGAQGMGETQYF
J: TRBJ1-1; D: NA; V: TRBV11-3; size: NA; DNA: TGTGCCAGCAGCTTAGTTTCAAGAGTCCCTGAAGCTTTCTTT; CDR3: CASSLVSRVPEAFF
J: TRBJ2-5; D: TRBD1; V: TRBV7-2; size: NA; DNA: TGTGCCAGCAGCACGCGACAGGGGGGGATAGAGACCCAGTACTTC; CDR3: CASSTRQGGIETQYF
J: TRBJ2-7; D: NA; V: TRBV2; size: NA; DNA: TGTGCCACCCAGGGGCAGGGGAGCTCCTACGAGCAGTACTTC; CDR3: CATQGQGSSYEQYF
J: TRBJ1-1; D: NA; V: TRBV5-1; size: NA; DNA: TGCGCCAGCAGCTTCGAGGCCAACACTGAAGCTTTCTTT; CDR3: CASSFEANTEAFF
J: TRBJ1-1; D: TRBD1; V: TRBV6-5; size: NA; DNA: TGTGCCAGCAGTTACGGTTACAGGGGTGACACTGAAGCTTTCTTT; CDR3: CASSYGYRGDTEAFF
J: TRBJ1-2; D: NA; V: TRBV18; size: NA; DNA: TGTGCCAGCTCGCCCCCCACGACAGGCGGTGGCTACACCTTC; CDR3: CASSPPTTGGGYTF
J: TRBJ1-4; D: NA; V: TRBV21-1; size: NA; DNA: TGTGCCAGCAGCAAAGTCTCGGGGGGCTCTAATGAAAAACTGTTTTTT; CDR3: CASSKVSGGSNEKLFF
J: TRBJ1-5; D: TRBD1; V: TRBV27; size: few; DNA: TGTGCCAGCAGTTTGACAGGGGTCAATAGCAATCAGCCCCAGCATTTT; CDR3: CASSLTGVNSNQPQHF
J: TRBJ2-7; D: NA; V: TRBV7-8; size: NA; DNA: TGTGCCAGCAGCCCGAGATACGAGCAGTACTTC; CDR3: CASSPRYEQYF
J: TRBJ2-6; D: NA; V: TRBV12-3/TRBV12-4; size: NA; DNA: TGTGCCAGCACGGGCTCTGGGGCCAACGTCCTGACTTTC; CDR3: CASTGSGANVLTF
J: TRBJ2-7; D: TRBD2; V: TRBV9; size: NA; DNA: TGTGCCAGCAGCGAGGGACTAGCGCCACGTCTCCCCTACGAGCAGTACTTC; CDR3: CASSEGLAPRLPYEQYF
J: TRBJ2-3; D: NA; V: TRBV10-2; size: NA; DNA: TGCGCCAGCAGTCTAACAGATACGCAGTATTTT; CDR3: CASSLTDTQYF
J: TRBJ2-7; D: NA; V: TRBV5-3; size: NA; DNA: TGTGCCAGAAGCTTGTTCCCCGGCTACGAGCAGTACTTC; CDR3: CARSLFPGYEQYF
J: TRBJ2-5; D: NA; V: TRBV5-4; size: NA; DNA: TGTGCCAGCAGCTTGTCTACAGGGGGGGGGCCGAAGACCCAGTACTTC; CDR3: CASSLSTGGGPKTQYF
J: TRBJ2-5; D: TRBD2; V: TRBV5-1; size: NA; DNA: TGCGCCAGCAGCACCCCCTCGGGGACTAGCGGGGACCCCCAAGAGACCCAGTACTTC; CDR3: CASSTPSGTSGDPQETQYF
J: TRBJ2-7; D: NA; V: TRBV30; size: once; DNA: TGTGCCTTCCAAACCGGGACTCTTTACGAGCAGTACTTC; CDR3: CAFQTGTLYEQYF